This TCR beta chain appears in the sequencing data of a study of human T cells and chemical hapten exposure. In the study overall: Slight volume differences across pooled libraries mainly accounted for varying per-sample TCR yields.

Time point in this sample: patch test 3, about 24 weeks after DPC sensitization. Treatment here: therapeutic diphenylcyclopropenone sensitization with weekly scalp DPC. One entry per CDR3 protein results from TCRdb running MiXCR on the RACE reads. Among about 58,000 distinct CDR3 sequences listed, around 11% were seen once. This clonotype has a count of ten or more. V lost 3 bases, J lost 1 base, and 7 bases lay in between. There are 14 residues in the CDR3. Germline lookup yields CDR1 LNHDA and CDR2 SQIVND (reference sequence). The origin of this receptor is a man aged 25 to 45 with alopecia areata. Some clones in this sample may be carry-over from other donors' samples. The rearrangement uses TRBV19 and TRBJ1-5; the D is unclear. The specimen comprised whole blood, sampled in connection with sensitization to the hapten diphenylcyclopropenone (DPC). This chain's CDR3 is CASSITGSNQPQHF. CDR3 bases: TGTGCCAGTAGTATTACCGGAAGCAATCAGCCCCAGCATTTT. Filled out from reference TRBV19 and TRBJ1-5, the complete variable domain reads DGGITQSPKYLFRKEGQNVTLSCEQNLNHDAMYWYRQDPGQGLRLIYYSQIVNDFQKGDIAEGYSVSREKKESFPLTVTSAQKNPTAFYLCASSITGSNQPQHFGDGTRLSIL.